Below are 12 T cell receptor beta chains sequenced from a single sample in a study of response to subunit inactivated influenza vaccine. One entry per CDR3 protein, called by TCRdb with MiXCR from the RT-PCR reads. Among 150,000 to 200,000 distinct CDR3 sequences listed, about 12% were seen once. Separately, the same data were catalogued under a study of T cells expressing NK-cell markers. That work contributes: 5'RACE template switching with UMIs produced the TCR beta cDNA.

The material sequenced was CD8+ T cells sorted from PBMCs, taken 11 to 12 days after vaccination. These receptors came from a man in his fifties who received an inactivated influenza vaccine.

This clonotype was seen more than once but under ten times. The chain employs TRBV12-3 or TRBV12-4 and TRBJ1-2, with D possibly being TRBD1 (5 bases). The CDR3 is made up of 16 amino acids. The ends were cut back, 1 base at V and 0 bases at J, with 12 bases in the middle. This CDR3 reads CASSLGGRGTNYGYTF. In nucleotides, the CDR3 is TGTGCCAGCAGTTTAGGGGGTAGGGGAACTAACTATGGCTACACCTTC.

CDR3 sequence (DNA): TGTTCCCACGAACAAGAGACCCAGTACTTC. Translating it yields CSHEQETQYF. The rearrangement links TRBV7-9 to TRBJ2-5; D is undetermined. This CDR3 has 10 residues. Germline CDR1 and CDR2: SEHNR and FQNEAQ (reference sequence).

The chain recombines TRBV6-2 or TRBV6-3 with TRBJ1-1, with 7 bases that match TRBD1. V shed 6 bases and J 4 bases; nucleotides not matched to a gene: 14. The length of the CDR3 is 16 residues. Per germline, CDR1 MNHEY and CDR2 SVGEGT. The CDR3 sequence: CASSLLWTGLSTEAFF. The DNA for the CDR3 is TGTGCCAGCAGCTTACTCTGGACAGGCTTGAGCACTGAAGCTTTCTTT.

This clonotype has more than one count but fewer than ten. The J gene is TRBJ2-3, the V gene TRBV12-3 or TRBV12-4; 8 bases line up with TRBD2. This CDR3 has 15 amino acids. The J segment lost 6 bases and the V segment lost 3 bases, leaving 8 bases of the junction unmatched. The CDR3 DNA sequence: TGTGCCAGCAGTTTTATCGGGGGGGCGCCGGATACGCAGTATTTT. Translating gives CASSFIGGAPDTQYF.

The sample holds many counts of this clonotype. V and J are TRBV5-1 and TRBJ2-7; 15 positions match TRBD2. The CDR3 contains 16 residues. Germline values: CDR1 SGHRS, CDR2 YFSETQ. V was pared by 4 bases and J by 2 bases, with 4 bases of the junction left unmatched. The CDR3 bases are TGCGCCAGCAGCCAGGGACTAGCGGGAGGCACCTACGAGCAGTACTTC. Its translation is CASSQGLAGGTYEQYF.

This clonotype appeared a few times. The CDR3 is CASSLGTGRSYEQYF. Here the CDR3 DNA reads TGTGCCAGCAGCTTAGGGACAGGGAGGTCCTACGAGCAGTACTTC. The chain carries TRBV7-6 and TRBJ2-7, with TRBD1 identical over 8 bases. From germline, CDR1 is SGHVS and CDR2 FNYEAQ. J lost 1 base, V lost 1 base, and 3 bases had no gene match. The CDR3 totals 15 residues.

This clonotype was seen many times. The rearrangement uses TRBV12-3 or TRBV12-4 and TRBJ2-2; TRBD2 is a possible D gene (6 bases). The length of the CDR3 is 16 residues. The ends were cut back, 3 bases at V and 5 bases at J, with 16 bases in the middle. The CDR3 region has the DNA TGTGCCAGCAGTTTTATAGCGGAGCCAGGGACCGGGGAGCTGTTTTTT. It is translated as CASSFIAEPGTGELFF.

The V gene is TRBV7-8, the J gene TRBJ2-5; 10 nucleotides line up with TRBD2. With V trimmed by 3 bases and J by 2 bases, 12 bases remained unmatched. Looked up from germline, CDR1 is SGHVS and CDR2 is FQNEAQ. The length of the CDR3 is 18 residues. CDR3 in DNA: TGTGCCAGCAGCTTCGGTCTAGCGGGAGTGGGCTTACAAGAGACCCAGTACTTC. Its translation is CASSFGLAGVGLQETQYF.

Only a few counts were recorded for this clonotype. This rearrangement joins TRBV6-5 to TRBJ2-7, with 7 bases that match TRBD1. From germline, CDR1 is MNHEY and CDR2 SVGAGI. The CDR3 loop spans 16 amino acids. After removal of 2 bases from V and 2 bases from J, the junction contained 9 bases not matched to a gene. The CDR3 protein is CASSYGAGTATYEQYF. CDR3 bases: TGTGCCAGCAGTTACGGGGCCGGGACAGCTACCTACGAGCAGTACTTC.

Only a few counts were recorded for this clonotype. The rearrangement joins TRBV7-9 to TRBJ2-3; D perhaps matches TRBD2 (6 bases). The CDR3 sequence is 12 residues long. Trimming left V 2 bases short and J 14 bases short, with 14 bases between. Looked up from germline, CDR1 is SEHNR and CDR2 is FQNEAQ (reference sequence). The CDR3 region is CASSLPGLRTYF. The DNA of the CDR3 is TGTGCCAGCAGCTTACCGGGACTTAGGACGTATTTT.

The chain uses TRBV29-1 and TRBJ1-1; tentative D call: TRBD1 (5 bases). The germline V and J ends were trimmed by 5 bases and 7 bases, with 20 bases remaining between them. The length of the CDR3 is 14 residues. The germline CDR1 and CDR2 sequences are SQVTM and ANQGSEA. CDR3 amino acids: CSVSDTGTSFEAFF. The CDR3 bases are TGCAGCGTTTCCGACACCGGGACCTCATTTGAAGCTTTCTTT. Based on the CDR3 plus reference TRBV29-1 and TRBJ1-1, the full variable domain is SAVISQKPSRDICQRGTSLTIQCQVDSQVTMMFWYRQQPGQSLTLIATANQGSEATYESGFVIDKFPISRPNLTFSTLTVSNMSPEDSSIYLCSVSDTGTSFEAFFGQGTRLTVV.

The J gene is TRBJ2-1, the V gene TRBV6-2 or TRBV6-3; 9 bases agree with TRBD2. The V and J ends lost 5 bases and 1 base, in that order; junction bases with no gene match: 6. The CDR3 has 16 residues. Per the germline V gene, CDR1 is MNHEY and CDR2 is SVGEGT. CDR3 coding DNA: TGTGCCAGCAGTCTAGCGGGACTACGGTCCTACAATGAGCAGTTCTTC. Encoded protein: CASSLAGLRSYNEQFF.